This TCR beta chain originates from a study of T cells after yellow fever vaccination. For the study at large: Researchers used SMART-Seq v4 Ultra Low Input to prepare fractions that had low cell numbers.

CDR3 size: 14 residues. V was pared by 4 bases and J by 2 bases, with 10 bases between. In germline, CDR1 is KGHDR, CDR2 SFDVKD. This clonotype was detected many times. Antigen specificity is unknown. General observations from the study: Among all clonotypes, a small share was observed in both CD4 and CD8 compartments.

TCRdb redid the calling of the 5' RACE reads with MiXCR, one entry per CDR3 protein. The sample contains about 63,000 distinct CDR3 sequences, 6.5% to 8% of which appear only once. Sequenced material: CD8+ T cells sorted from PBMCs, taken 15 days after the yellow fever booster vaccination. The V call is TRBV24-1, the J call TRBJ2-5, with D possibly TRBD2 on 5 matching bases. This TCR derives from a man aged 30 to 39 who received the YFV17D yellow fever vaccine. This CDR3 reads CATSEGWRQETQYF. The CDR3 bases are TGTGCCACCAGTGAGGGCTGGAGGCAAGAGACCCAGTACTTC.